The 15 T cell receptor beta chains below all came from one sample that was sequenced in a study of long-term antiretroviral therapy in people with HIV. With survey level as its setting, the immunoSEQ assay was v3.0. The repertoire was sequenced with immunoSEQ multiplex PCR; TCRdb's copy has only in-frame clones and lacks some. Among roughly 14,000 clones listed, around 76% were seen once. This material consisted of unsorted PBMCs, taken 3.1 years after starting antiretroviral therapy. All receptors derive from a man aged 35-49 years with HIV.

V is TRBV6-1 and J is TRBJ2-7; the D is unclear. V lost 4 bases, J lost 4 bases, and 11 bases lay in between. The CDR3 loop spans 13 amino acids. CDR1 is MNHNS, CDR2 SASEGT, per germline. The CDR3 reads CASSGQNGYEQYF. The CDR3 nucleotides read TGTGCCAGCAGTGGGCAGAATGGTTACGAGCAGTACTTC.

V is TRBV27 and J is TRBJ2-7, with 8 bases matching TRBD2. Germline trimming cut 3 bases from V and 2 bases from J; bases unmatched to any gene: 3. This CDR3 region has 14 residues. Looked up from germline, CDR1 is MNHEY and CDR2 is SMNVEV (reference sequence). CDR3 in DNA: TGTGCCAGCAGTTTTACTAGCGGCGCCTACGAGCAGTACTTC. It encodes CASSFTSGAYEQYF.

This chain connects TRBV7-9 to TRBJ2-7; D is ambiguous. The CDR3 is made up of 14 amino acids. The V gene's germline CDR1 is SEHNR and CDR2 FQNEAQ (reference sequence). Trimming took off 1 base at V and 4 bases at J, with 11 bases between the two ends. Here the CDR3 reads CASSLGPGKYEQYF. The CDR3 DNA reads as TGTGCCAGCAGCTTAGGGCCTGGGAAATACGAGCAGTACTTC.

The gene calls are TRBV19 and TRBJ1-5; D call uncertain. The CDR3 extends over 15 amino acids. Trimming removed 5 bases from V and 1 base from J, with 12 bases in between. Germline assignment: CDR1 LNHDA and CDR2 SQIVND (reference sequence). The CDR3 loop is CASSSVSGSNQPQHF. The CDR3 nucleotides read TGTGCCAGTAGTTCCGTCAGCGGGAGCAATCAGCCCCAGCATTTT.

The chain carries TRBV11-2 and TRBJ1-2, with D unresolved. Trimming took 5 bases from V and 5 from J, leaving 12 bases between them. This CDR3 is built from 13 residues. Germline lookup yields CDR1 SGHAT and CDR2 FQNNGV. The DNA of the CDR3 is TGTGCCAGCAGCGCCCTCGCTCGGTATGGCTACACCTTC. It yields the protein CASSALARYGYTF.

The V gene is TRBV7-9, the J gene TRBJ1-4; perhaps TRBD1 as D (5 bases). CDR3 length: 13 residues. V lost 3 bases and J lost 5, with 7 bases in between. Per germline, CDR1 SEHNR and CDR2 FQNEAQ (reference sequence). The CDR3 reads CASSFGGNEKLFF. CDR3 DNA sequence: TGTGCCAGCAGCTTTGGGGGGAATGAAAAACTGTTTTTT.

The chain combines TRBV4-1 with TRBJ2-1, with D tentatively TRBD2 (7 bases). Germline CDR1 is MGHRA and CDR2 is YSYEKL. V was pared by 1 base and J by 5 bases, with 18 bases between. This CDR3 region has 17 residues. The CDR3 here is CASSQVRVGGDNNEQFF. As DNA, the CDR3 is TGCGCCAGCAGCCAAGTACGGGTGGGAGGGGACAACAATGAGCAGTTCTTC.

This clone was counted a few times. This rearrangement joins TRBV27 to TRBJ2-7; no definite D call. The CDR3 is 13 residues long. In germline, CDR1 is MNHEY, CDR2 SMNVEV (reference sequence). V lost 3 bases and J lost 3, with 9 bases in between. The CDR3 protein is CASSFRPFYEQYF. The DNA of the CDR3 is TGTGCCAGCAGTTTCAGACCCTTCTACGAGCAGTACTTC.

The rearrangement links TRBV27 to TRBJ1-5, with unresolved D. Trimming took 3 bases from V and 0 from J, leaving 6 bases between them. Germline V gene sequence: CDR1 MNHEY, CDR2 SMNVEV (reference sequence). The CDR3 loop spans 14 amino acids. The CDR3 loop reads CASSLHSSNQPQHF. CDR3 in DNA: TGTGCCAGCAGTTTGCACAGTAGCAATCAGCCCCAGCATTTT.

This clone was counted a few times. The J gene is TRBJ1-3, the V gene TRBV5-1, with TRBD1 matching over 7 bases. The CDR3 contains 15 residues. Looked up from germline, CDR1 is SGHRS and CDR2 is YFSETQ. V lost 0 bases and J lost 2; bases outside the gene matches: 2. This CDR3 is CASSLGGQAGNTIYF. The CDR3 DNA follows: TGCGCCAGCAGCTTGGGAGGACAGGCTGGAAACACCATATATTTT. Drawing the rest from reference TRBV5-1 and TRBJ1-3, the complete variable domain is KAGVTQTPRYLIKTRGQQVTLSCSPISGHRSVSWYQQTPGQGLQFLFEYFSETQRNKGNFPGRFSGRQFSNSRSEMNVSTLELGDSALYLCASSLGGQAGNTIYFGEGSWLTVV.

V usage is TRBV19 and J usage is TRBJ1-5, with D perhaps TRBD1 (6 bases). Trimming pared 1 base from V and 1 base from J, leaving 14 bases between. Germline V gene lookup returns CDR1 LNHDA and CDR2 SQIVND (reference sequence). This CDR3 contains 17 residues. DNA of the CDR3: TGTGCCAGTAGTATAGCTTGGGACATCAACAGCAATCAGCCCCAGCATTTT. Translating it yields CASSIAWDINSNQPQHF.

V gene TRBV2 combines with J gene TRBJ2-3; weak D call: TRBD1 (5 bases). The ends were cut back, 8 bases at V and 0 bases at J, with 9 bases in the middle. The CDR3 spans 13 residues. Per the germline V gene, CDR1 is SNHLY and CDR2 is FYNNEI. The CDR3 bases are TGTGCCAGCGAAGGGGTGAGCACAGATACGCAGTATTTT. As protein: CASEGVSTDTQYF.

The CDR3 DNA reads as TGTGCCAGCTCACCTAGACGGGGACAGACAGCAACTAATGAAAAACTGTTTTTT. It is translated as CASSPRRGQTATNEKLFF. The genes are TRBV18 and TRBJ1-4, with TRBD1 matching over 7 bases. The CDR3 has 18 residues. V lost 3 bases, J lost 0 bases, and 10 bases stayed unmatched. Germline V gene lookup returns CDR1 KGHSH and CDR2 LQKENI.

The chain couples TRBV19 to TRBJ2-1, with D hard to call. The CDR3 covers 15 residues. Germline loops: CDR1 LNHDA, CDR2 SQIVND (reference sequence). V gave up 3 bases and J gave up 1 base, with 10 bases separating them. As DNA, the CDR3 is TGTGCCAGTAGTATTCTCTACCGGTCCTACAATGAGCAGTTCTTC. Protein sequence: CASSILYRSYNEQFF.

V is TRBV15 and J is TRBJ1-6; no clear D. Between the trimmed V and J ends, which lost 0 bases and 9 bases, there was a span of 3 bases. This CDR3 has 12 amino acids. Germline CDR1 LNHNV, CDR2 YYDKDF (reference sequence). The CDR3 nucleotides read TGTGCCACCAGCAGAGACCGTTCACCCCTCCACTTT. Translating it yields CATSRDRSPLHF.